This entry concerns a single TCR beta chain. This entry comes from a study of shared clonotypes between healthy human individuals. Healthy and HIV-negative, the adult donors had no recent acute infections or vaccinations. Repertoires were generated with immunoSEQ multiplex PCR, while TCRdb's copy carries only in-frame clones and drops some. The sample holds about 2 million clones, 85% to 95% seen once. The V gene's germline CDR1 is MNHNS and CDR2 SASEGT. CDR3 length: 14 amino acids. V dropped 4 bases and J dropped 8; count of bases not matched to a gene: 9. The specimen sequenced was naive CD4+ T cells sorted from blood. Subset of the sample: CD45RA+ positively selected. This clonotype originated in a man younger than 35 in good health. The chain uses TRBV6-1 and TRBJ1-2; 8 positions match TRBD1. CDR3 DNA: TGTGCCAGCAGTGCAACCGGGACAGGTGGCGGCTACACCTTC. Its translation: CASSATGTGGGYTF.